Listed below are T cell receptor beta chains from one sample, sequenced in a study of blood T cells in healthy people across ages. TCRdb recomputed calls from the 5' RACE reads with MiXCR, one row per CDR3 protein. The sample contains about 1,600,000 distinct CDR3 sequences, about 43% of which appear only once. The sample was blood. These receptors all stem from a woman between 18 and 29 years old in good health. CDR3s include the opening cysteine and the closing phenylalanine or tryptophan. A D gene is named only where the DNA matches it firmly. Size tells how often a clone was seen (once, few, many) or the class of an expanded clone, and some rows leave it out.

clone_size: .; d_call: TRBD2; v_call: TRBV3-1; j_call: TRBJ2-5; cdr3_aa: CASSQENSGGAAEQYF; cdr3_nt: TGTGCCAGCAGCCAAGAGAATAGCGGGGGGGCCGCTGAGCAGTACTTC
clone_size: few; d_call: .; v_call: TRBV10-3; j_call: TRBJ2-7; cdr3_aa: CAISDSIFVTKYEQYF; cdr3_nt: TGTGCCATCAGTGATTCGATTTTCGTAACCAAATACGAGCAGTACTTC
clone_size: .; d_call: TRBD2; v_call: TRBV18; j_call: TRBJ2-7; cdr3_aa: CASSPHGTSTEQYF; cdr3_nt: TGTGCCAGCTCACCCCACGGGACTAGCACCGAGCAGTACTTC
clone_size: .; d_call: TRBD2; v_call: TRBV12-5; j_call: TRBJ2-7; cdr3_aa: CASDLVLLQREASYEQYF; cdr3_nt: TGTGCTAGTGATTTGGTACTCCTTCAGCGGGAGGCCTCCTACGAGCAGTACTTC
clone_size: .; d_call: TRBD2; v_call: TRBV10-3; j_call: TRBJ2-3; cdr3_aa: CATQTSAAADTQYF; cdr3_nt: TGTGCCACCCAGACTAGCGCGGCTGCAGATACGCAGTATTTT
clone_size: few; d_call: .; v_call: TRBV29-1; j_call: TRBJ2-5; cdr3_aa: CSVAARAVETQYF; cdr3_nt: TGCAGCGTCGCCGCCAGGGCGGTCGAGACCCAGTACTTC
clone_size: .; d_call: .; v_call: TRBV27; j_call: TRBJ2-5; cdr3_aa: CASSDRTTRGAETQYF; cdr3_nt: TGTGCCAGCAGTGATCGGACTACGCGAGGGGCCGAGACCCAGTACTTC
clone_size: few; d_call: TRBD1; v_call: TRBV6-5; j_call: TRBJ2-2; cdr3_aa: CASSYSRQGTGTGELFF; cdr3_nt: TGTGCCAGCAGTTACTCAAGACAGGGGACGGGCACCGGGGAGCTGTTTTTT
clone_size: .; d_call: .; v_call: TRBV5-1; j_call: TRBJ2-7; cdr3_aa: CASSKGSEQYF; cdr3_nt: TGCGCCAGCAGCAAAGGCTCCGAGCAGTACTTC
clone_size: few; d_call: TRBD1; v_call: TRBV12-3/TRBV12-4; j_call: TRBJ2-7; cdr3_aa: CASSGGQGDEQYF; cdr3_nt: TGTGCCAGCAGTGGGGGACAGGGCGACGAGCAGTACTTC
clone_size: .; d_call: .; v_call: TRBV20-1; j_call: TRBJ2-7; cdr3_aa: CSARPQDSSGYEQYF; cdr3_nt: TGCAGTGCTAGACCCCAGGACAGTAGCGGTTACGAGCAGTACTTC
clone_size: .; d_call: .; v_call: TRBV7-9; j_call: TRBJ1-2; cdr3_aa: CASSLGWGKTGYTF; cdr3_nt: TGTGCCAGCAGCTTAGGGTGGGGGAAGACCGGCTACACCTTC
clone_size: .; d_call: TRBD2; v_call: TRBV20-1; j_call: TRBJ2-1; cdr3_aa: CSARDLAGVGYNEQFF; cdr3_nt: TGCAGTGCTAGAGATCTAGCGGGAGTCGGGTACAATGAGCAGTTCTTC
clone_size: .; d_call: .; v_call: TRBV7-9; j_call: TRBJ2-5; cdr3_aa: CASSVAMGQETQYF; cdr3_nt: TGTGCCAGCAGCGTAGCGATGGGTCAAGAGACCCAGTACTTC
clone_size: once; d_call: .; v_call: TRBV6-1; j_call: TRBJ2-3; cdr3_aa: CASSDRGLTTDTQYF; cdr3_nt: TGTGCCAGCAGCGATAGGGGCCTCACCACAGATACGCAGTATTTT
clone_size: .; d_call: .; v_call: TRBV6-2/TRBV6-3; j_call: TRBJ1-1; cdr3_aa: CASSLGILGDTEAFF; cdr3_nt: TGTGCCAGCAGTCTAGGGATTCTAGGGGACACTGAAGCTTTCTTT
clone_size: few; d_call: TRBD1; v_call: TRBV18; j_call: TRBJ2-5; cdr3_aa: CASSPRQGEGTQYF; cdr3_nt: TGTGCCAGCTCACCAAGACAGGGGGAAGGGACCCAGTACTTC
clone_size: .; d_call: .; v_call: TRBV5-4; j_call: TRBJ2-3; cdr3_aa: CASPSGDTQYF; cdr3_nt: TGTGCCAGCCCTTCCGGAGATACGCAGTATTTT
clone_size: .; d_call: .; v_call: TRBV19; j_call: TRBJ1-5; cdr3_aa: CASSIGVNSNQPQHF; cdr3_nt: TGTGCCAGTAGTATAGGGGTGAATAGCAATCAGCCCCAGCATTTT
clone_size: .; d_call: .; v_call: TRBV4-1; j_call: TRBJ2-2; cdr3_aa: CASSAIVTGELFF; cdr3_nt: TGCGCCAGCAGCGCAATAGTCACCGGGGAGCTGTTTTTT
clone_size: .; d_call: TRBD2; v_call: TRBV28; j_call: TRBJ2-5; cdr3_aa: CASSSLGLAGNEQYF; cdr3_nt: TGTGCCAGCAGTTCACTCGGACTAGCGGGGAATGAGCAGTACTTC
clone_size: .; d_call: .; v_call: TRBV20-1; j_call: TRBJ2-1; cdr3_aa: CSARERRLGPYNEQFF; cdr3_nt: TGCAGTGCTAGAGAAAGGAGACTGGGCCCCTACAATGAGCAGTTCTTC
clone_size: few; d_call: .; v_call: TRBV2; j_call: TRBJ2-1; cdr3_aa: CASLDRSPWNEQFF; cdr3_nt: TGTGCCAGCCTTGACAGGAGCCCATGGAATGAGCAGTTCTTC
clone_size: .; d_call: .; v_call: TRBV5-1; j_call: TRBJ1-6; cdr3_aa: CASSTGQPNSPLHF; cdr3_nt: TGCGCCAGCAGCACGGGACAACCCAATTCACCCCTCCACTTT
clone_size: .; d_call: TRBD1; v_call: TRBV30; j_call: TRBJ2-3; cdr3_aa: CAWDRGLGDTQYF; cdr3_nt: TGTGCCTGGGACAGGGGGCTTGGAGATACGCAGTATTTT
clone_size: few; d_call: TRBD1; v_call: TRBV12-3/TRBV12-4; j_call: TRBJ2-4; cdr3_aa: CASRAGTEIQYF; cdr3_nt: TGTGCCAGCAGGGCCGGGACAGAGATTCAGTACTTC
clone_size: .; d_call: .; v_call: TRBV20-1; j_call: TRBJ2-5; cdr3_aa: CTSPLPGVETQYF; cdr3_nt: TGCACTAGCCCCCTTCCGGGGGTAGAGACCCAGTACTTC
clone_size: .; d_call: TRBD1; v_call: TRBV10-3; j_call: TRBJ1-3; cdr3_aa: CVISERSSGQLSGNTIYF; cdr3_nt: TGTGTCATCAGCGAAAGATCATCGGGACAGCTCTCTGGAAACACCATATATTTT
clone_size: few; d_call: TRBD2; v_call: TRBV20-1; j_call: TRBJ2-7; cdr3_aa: CSAGRSGGQYEQYF; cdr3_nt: TGCAGTGCTGGGCGGAGCGGGGGTCAATACGAGCAGTACTTC
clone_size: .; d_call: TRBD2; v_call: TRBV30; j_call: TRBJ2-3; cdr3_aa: CAWSSSGREGTQYF; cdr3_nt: TGTGCCTGGAGTAGCAGCGGGAGGGAAGGTACGCAGTATTTT
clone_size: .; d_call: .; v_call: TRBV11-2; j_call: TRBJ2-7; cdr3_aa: CASSTQAGSEQYF; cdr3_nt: TGTGCCAGCAGCACCCAGGCAGGGAGCGAGCAGTACTTC
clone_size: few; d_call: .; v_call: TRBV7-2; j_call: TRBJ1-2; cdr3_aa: CASSSRVVPPYTF; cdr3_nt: TGTGCCAGCAGCTCCAGAGTAGTGCCCCCCTACACCTTC
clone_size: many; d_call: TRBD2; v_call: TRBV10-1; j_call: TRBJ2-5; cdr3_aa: CASSESTSGGNEQYF; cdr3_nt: TGCGCCAGCAGTGAGTCGACTAGCGGGGGCAATGAGCAGTACTTC
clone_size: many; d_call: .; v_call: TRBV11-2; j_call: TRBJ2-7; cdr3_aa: CASSPALRQAYEQYF; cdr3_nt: TGTGCCAGCAGCCCCGCCTTGCGGCAAGCCTACGAGCAGTACTTC
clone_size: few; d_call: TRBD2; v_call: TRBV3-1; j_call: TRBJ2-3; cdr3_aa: CASSSGTKGDTQYF; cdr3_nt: TGTGCCAGCAGCTCCGGGACTAAGGGTGATACGCAGTATTTT